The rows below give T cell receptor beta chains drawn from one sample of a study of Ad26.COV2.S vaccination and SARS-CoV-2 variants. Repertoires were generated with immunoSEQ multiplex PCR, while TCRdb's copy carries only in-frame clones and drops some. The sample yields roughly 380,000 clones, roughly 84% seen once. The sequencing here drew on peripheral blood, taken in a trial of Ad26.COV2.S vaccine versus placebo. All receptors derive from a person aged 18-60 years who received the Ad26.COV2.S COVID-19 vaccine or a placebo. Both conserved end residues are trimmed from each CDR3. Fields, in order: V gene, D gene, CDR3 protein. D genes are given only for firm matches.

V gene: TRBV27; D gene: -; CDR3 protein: ASSYLQGGSPEAF
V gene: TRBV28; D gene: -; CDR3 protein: ASSLYNTEAF
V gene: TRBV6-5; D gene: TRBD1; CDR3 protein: ASRPTGGESPLH
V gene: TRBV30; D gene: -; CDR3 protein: AWSVRGIEKLF
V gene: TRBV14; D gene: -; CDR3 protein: ASSQDRGHGNTEAF
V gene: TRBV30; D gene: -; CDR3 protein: AWSDPYQPQH
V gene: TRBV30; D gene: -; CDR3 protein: AWSPRPYTDTQY
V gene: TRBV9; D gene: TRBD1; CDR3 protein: ASSPRQGDYGYT
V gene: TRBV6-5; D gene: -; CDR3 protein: ASSYSSLNYGYT
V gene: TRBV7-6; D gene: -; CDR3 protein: ASSLEGGQGEQF
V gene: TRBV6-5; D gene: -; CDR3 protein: ASSDSGLIYGYT
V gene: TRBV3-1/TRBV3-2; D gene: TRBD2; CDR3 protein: ASSPGLAVVELF
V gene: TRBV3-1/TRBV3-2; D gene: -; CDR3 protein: ASSLRVDNEKLF
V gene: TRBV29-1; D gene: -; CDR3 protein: SVFWGVVTEAF
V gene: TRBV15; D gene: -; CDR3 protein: ATSRDPDTSGGYT
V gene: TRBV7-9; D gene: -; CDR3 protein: ASSFSGIYEQY
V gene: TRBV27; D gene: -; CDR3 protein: ASSSGTGTEKLF
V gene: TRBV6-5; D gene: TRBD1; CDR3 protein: ASSLDRGLEDEQF
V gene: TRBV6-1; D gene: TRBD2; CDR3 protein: ASSVGGVAGFYEQY
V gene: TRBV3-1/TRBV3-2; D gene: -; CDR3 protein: ASSSRETNSPLH
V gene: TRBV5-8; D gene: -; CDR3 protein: ASSLPGTKGNTIY
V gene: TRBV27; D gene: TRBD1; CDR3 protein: ASHGTGAVIREKLF
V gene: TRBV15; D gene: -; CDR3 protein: ATSRGENTGELF
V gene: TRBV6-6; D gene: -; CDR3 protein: ASHQGVHEQY
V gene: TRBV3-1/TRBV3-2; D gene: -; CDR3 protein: ASSQVGQLNYGYT
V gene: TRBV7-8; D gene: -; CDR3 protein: ASSRTRSRVYGYT
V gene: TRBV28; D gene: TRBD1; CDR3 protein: ASSSDRAIEKGNTIY
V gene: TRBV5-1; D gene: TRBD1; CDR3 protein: ASSSEGQGFGNTIY
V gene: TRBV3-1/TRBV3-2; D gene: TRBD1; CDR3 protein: ASSRDSEKLF
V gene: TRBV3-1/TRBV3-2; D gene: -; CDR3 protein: ASSQEGHGPPIVKQY
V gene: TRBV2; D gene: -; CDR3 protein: ASSDKGVGVSGNTIY
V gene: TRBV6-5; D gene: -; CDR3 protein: ASKQDNKNTEAF
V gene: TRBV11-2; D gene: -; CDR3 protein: ASSRTGGFAPLH
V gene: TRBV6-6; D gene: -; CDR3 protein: ASSYRGGRNEKLF
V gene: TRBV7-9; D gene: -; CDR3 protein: ASSPWVDSPLH
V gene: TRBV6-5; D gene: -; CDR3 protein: ASSLQGTTGNTIY
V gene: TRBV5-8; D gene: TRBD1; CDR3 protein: ASSRPGQYTYEQY
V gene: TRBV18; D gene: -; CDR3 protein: ASSPAGPTSYEQY
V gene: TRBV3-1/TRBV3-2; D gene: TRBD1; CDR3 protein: ASRATGVKSTEAF
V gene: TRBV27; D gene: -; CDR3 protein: ASSLRFRLGETQY
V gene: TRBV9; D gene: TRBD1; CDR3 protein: ASSVRGQGASYNEQF
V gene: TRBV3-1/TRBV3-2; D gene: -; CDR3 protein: ASSQSEYGYT
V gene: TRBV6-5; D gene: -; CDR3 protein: ASSYARGVSYEQY
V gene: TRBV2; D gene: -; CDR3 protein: ASSGTINTGELF
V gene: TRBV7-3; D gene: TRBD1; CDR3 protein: ASSLDRGRNGYT
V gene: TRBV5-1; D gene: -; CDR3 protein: ASSLVSQETQY
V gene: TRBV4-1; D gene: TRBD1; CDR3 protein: ASSQGQGGYGYT
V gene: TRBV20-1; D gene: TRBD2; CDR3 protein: SASGPGGANEQF
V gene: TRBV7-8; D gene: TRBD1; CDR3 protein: ASSLGTGAGTEAF
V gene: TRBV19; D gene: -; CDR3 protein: ASSDSQEDIQY
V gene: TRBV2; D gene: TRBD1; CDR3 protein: ASRETGDLDGYT
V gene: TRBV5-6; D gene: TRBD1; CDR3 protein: ASSSGTGRYEQY
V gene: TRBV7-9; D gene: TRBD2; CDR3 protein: ASSLAAGRMYEQY
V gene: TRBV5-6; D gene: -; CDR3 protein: ASSLGASREAF
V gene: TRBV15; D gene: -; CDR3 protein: ATKAEPLADTQY
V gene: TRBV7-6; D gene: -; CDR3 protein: ASSVGPGVIEKLF
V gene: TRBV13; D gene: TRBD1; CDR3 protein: ASSLGTGDGYT
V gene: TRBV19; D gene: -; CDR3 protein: ASSTHSGGWNEQF
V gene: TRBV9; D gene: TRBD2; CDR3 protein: ASSTLAAQETQY